This TCR beta chain is from a study of regulatory T cells in long-lasting Graves disease. This clonotype was detected ten times or more. Trimming removed 8 bases from V and 5 bases from J; junction bases left unmatched: 9. Per the germline V gene, CDR1 is SEHNR and CDR2 is FQNEAQ (reference sequence). The CDR3 sequence is 14 residues long. In building TCR beta libraries, iRepertoire HTBI primers were used together with Arm-PCR of CDR3 regions. TCRdb ran MiXCR on the multiplex PCR reads and lists one entry per CDR3 protein. The sample yields around 420,000 distinct CDR3 sequences, approximately 16% seen once. Time point given: newly diagnosed GD, antithyroid drugs for less than 3 months. Scientists built the TCR library using RNA that was extracted from PBMCs. These data were also reused for a study on T cells in Graves' hyperthyroidism and ophthalmopathy.

The sequences come from peripheral blood mononuclear cells (PBMCs), collected at new diagnosis, from a patient treated with antithyroid drugs. The clonotype comes from a woman aged 40 to 55 with Graves disease. The gene calls are TRBV7-9 and TRBJ2-1; 7 bases match TRBD2. The CDR3 nucleotides are TGTGCCAGCTTCGGCGGGAGCTTAAACAATGAGCAGTTCTTC. It codes for CASFGGSLNNEQFF.